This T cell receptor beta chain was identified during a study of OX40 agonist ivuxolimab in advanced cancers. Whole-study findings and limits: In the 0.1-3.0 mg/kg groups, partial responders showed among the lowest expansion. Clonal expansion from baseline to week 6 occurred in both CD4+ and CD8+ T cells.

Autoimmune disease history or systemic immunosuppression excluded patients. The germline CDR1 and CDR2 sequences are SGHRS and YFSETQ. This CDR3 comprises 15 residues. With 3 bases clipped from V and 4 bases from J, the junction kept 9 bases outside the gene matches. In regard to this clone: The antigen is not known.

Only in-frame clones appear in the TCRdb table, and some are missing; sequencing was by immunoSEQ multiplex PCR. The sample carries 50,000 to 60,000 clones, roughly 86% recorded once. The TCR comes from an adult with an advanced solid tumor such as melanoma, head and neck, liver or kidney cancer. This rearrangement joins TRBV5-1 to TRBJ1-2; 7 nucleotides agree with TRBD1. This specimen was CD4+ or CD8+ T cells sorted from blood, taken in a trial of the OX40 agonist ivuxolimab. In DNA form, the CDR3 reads TGCGCCAGCAGCTCCGGACAGGAAAGGTTCTATGGCTACACCTTC. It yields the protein CASSSGQERFYGYTF.